This T cell receptor (beta chain) is from a study of cytomegalovirus exposure and HLA in healthy donors. Looking at the study overall: Around 85 million unique TCR sequences came from HLA-typed donors in an early release. Of roughly 360 genotyped donors, roughly 76% grouped in the Caucasian-associated ancestry cluster. Study results and caveats: The study labeled 170 or so TCR beta chains cytomegalovirus-associated. Later genetic work tied a missense DCLRE1C variant to beta-chain V and J trimming.

There are many counts of this clone. Its antigen is unknown. Germline V gene sequence: CDR1 SEHNR, CDR2 FQNEAQ (reference sequence). With 5 bases clipped from V and 0 bases from J, the junction kept 9 bases outside the gene matches. The CDR3 contains 16 residues. PCR involved 60 Vbeta and 13 Jbeta primers. Method: immunoSEQ multiplex PCR; TCRdb's copy keeps in-frame clones and lacks some. The data show 210,000 or so clones, approximately 82% seen once. The chain recombines TRBV7-9 with TRBJ2-5, with 7 bases matching TRBD2. This receptor was identified in a woman aged 45 to 65 in good health and CMV-seropositive. Sequenced: PBMCs. The CDR3, as DNA: TGTGCCAGCAGCCCGCAGGAGCGGGGTTACCAAGAGACCCAGTACTTC. It yields the protein CASSPQERGYQETQYF.